One sample yielded the 27 T cell receptor beta chains listed below, sequenced in a study of OX40 agonist ivuxolimab in advanced cancers. Library creation used the immunoSEQ multiplex PCR assay. TCRdb retrieved this table from immuneACCESS and kept in-frame rearrangements only. Not all clones are present; in checked studies, unresolved V genes account for under half, and no reason is known for the remainder. Counted in this sample were more than 70,000 clones; roughly 88% of them appeared once. The ten largest clones add up to 0.33% of the sample. The source was CD4+ or CD8+ T cells sorted from blood, collected in a trial of the OX40 agonist ivuxolimab. The receptors shown here come from an adult with an advanced solid tumor such as melanoma, head and neck, liver or kidney cancer.

The chain recombines TRBV5-4 with TRBJ2-5, with a possible D match to TRBD2 (5 bases). The CDR3 is 14 residues long. Germline lookup yields CDR1 SGHNT and CDR2 YYREEE (reference sequence). V shed 0 bases and J shed 1 base, with 7 bases lying between them. CDR3 sequence reads: CASSLGGPQETQYF. In DNA form, the CDR3 reads TGTGCCAGCAGCTTGGGAGGGCCCCAAGAGACCCAGTACTTC.

This rearrangement joins TRBV9 to TRBJ1-4; D not certain. The CDR3 loop spans 14 amino acids. V lost 3 bases and J lost 5, with 11 bases in between. CDR1 is SGDLS and CDR2 is YYNGEE in the germline V gene. Here the CDR3 reads CASSAGRANEKLFF. The CDR3, as DNA: TGTGCCAGCAGCGCCGGCCGGGCAAATGAAAAACTGTTTTTT.

The chain carries TRBV28 and TRBJ2-5; 7 bases are a match to TRBD2. The tail of the sequence fits TRBJ2-7 better, so the J call may be wrong. The germline V gene encodes CDR1 MDHEN and CDR2 SYDVKM. This CDR3 is built from 14 residues. The CDR3 loop reads CASNPSGSSYEQYF. The CDR3 coding sequence is TGTGCCAGCAACCCTAGCGGCAGCTCCTACGAGCAGTACTTC.

This sequence joins TRBV5-1 and TRBJ2-7, with 14 bases identical to TRBD2. V shed 4 bases and J 3 bases; nucleotides not matched to a gene: 9. The CDR3 consists of 17 residues. Germline V gene data show CDR1 as SGHRS and CDR2 as YFSETQ. For the CDR3, the DNA is TGCGCCAGCAGCACCGGGACTAGCGGGAGCGGTGGCTACGAGCAGTACTTC. Amino acids: CASSTGTSGSGGYEQYF.

This chain joins TRBV2 and TRBJ2-3; 14 bases agree with TRBD2. The CDR3 covers 13 residues. From germline, CDR1 is SNHLY and CDR2 FYNNEI. V shed 8 bases and J 5 bases; nucleotides not matched to a gene: 0. The CDR3 nucleotides read TGTGCCAGCGGACTAGCGGGAGGAGATACGCAGTATTTT. Amino acids: CASGLAGGDTQYF.

This chain connects TRBV19 to TRBJ2-2; 9 positions agree with TRBD2. The CDR3 is 16 residues long. Per germline, CDR1 LNHDA and CDR2 SQIVND (reference sequence). With V trimmed by 0 bases and J by 6 bases, 5 bases remained unmatched. Here the CDR3 reads CASSIDGSGSAGELFF. Here the CDR3 DNA reads TGTGCCAGTAGTATAGATGGTAGCGGGAGTGCCGGGGAGCTGTTTTTT.

V gene TRBV19 combines with J gene TRBJ2-5; 7 bases are a match to TRBD2. Germline V CDR1 and CDR2: LNHDA, SQIVND (reference sequence). CDR3 length equals 17 residues. V lost 4 bases, J lost 2 bases, and 13 bases stayed unmatched. CDR3 region: CASSKRVLAGLQETQYF. DNA of the CDR3: TGTGCCAGTAGTAAAAGGGTCTTAGCGGGCCTTCAAGAGACCCAGTACTTC.

The chain recombines TRBV6-5 with TRBJ1-1, with unresolved D. Germline V gene lookup returns CDR1 MNHEY and CDR2 SVGAGI. This CDR3 spans 11 amino acids. The V and J ends lost 4 bases and 2 bases respectively, with 2 bases between them. CDR3 coding DNA: TGTGCCAGCAGTTCCAACACTGAAGCTTTCTTT. As protein: CASSSNTEAFF.

This clone was counted once. This CDR3 is CASSSTGSLLGEQYF. CDR3 DNA sequence: TGTGCCAGCAGCTCAACAGGGAGTTTGTTAGGAGAGCAGTACTTC. The gene calls are TRBV11-2 and TRBJ2-7; perhaps TRBD1 as D (6 bases). CDR3 length equals 15 residues. The V and J ends lost 4 bases and 7 bases respectively, with 20 bases between them. Per germline, CDR1 SGHAT and CDR2 FQNNGV.

This chain uses TRBV7-2 with TRBJ1-5, with 9 bases matching TRBD1. Germline CDR1 and CDR2: SGHTA and FQGNSA. The V segment lost 5 bases and the J segment 5 bases; nucleotides outside the gene matches: 4. CDR3 length equals 14 residues. The CDR3 sequence: CASSRGQGHQPQHF. The CDR3 DNA reads as TGTGCCAGCAGCCGAGGACAGGGGCATCAGCCCCAGCATTTT.

This clone has just one count. The chain joins TRBV7-9 to TRBJ2-1, with 7 bases matching TRBD2. V lost 5 bases to trimming and J lost 12 bases; unmatched junction nucleotides: 13. CDR1 is SEHNR and CDR2 is FQNEAQ in the germline V gene (reference sequence). The CDR3 spans 14 residues. CDR3 in amino acids: CASSPLYAGVAQFF. As DNA, the CDR3 is TGTGCCAGCAGCCCCCTTTACGCGGGAGTCGCGCAGTTCTTC. Variable domain in full (rest from reference TRBV7-9 and TRBJ2-1): DTGVSQNPRHKITKRGQNVTFRCDPISEHNRLYWYRQTLGQGPEFLTYFQNEAQLEKSRLLSDRFSAERPKGSFSTLEIQRTEQGDSAMYLCASSPLYAGVAQFFGPGTRLTVL.

V is TRBV6-6 and J is TRBJ2-7; 9 bases line up with TRBD1. J gave up 0 bases and V 6 bases, and 6 bases lay outside the gene matches. The CDR3 consists of 15 residues. Germline V gives CDR1 MNHNY, CDR2 SVGAGI (reference sequence). The CDR3 DNA is TGTGCCAGCAGCCGAGTACAGGGGGCCTCCTACGAGCAGTACTTC. Translated, it gives CASSRVQGASYEQYF.

This chain joins TRBV19 and TRBJ2-2, with 7 bases lining up with TRBD2. V shed 6 bases, J shed 4 bases, and the junction held 11 bases outside the gene matches. Per the germline V gene, CDR1 is LNHDA and CDR2 is SQIVND (reference sequence). This CDR3 is built from 16 residues. Here the CDR3 DNA reads TGTGCCAGTAGGCCCCCGGGACTATCGGGCACCGGGGAGCTGTTTTTT. Translated, it gives CASRPPGLSGTGELFF.

The chain links TRBV7-2 to TRBJ1-1; the D gene is possibly TRBD1 (6 bases). Germline values: CDR1 SGHTA, CDR2 FQGNSA. This CDR3 has 18 residues. Trimming pared 2 bases from V and 10 bases from J, leaving 29 bases between. CDR3 loop: CASSLRDPGAGVPWAAFF. In DNA, the CDR3 is TGTGCCAGCAGCTTAAGAGATCCAGGGGCGGGTGTACCTTGGGCAGCTTTCTTT.

The chain carries TRBV9 and TRBJ2-7; 7 bases are a match to TRBD1. The CDR3 length is 13 residues. Per the germline V gene, CDR1 is SGDLS and CDR2 is YYNGEE. V lost 4 bases to trimming and J lost 2 bases; unmatched junction nucleotides: 3. The CDR3: CASSRDSTYEQYF. The CDR3 bases are TGTGCCAGCAGCAGGGACAGTACCTACGAGCAGTACTTC.

The chain carries TRBV9 and TRBJ1-4, with D uncertain. The V end lost 0 bases, the J end lost 2 bases, and 11 bases lay between the germline ends. The CDR3 has 16 residues. The germline CDR1 and CDR2 sequences are SGDLS and YYNGEE. The CDR3 loop is CASSVDMRATNEKLFF. DNA of the CDR3: TGTGCCAGCAGCGTAGATATGAGGGCCACTAATGAAAAACTGTTTTTT.

The gene calls are TRBV5-1 and TRBJ1-1; D may be TRBD1 (6 bases). Germline loops: CDR1 SGHRS, CDR2 YFSETQ. CDR3 length: 16 amino acids. Trimming stripped 0 bases from V and 4 bases from J, with 16 bases between. CDR3: CASSLAAGARGTEAFF. The CDR3, as DNA: TGCGCCAGCAGCTTGGCCGCGGGGGCCCGGGGCACTGAAGCTTTCTTT.

This sequence joins TRBV5-1 and TRBJ2-5; 8 nucleotides agree with TRBD2. The CDR3 spans 14 residues. The V segment lost 4 bases and the J segment 4 bases; nucleotides outside the gene matches: 6. CDR1 and CDR2 (germline): SGHRS, YFSETQ. The CDR3 sequence is CASSPGGGGETQYF. The DNA of the CDR3 is TGCGCCAGCAGCCCCGGGGGGGGTGGAGAGACCCAGTACTTC. The complete variable domain, with remaining parts taken from reference TRBV5-1 and TRBJ2-5, reads KAGVTQTPRYLIKTRGQQVTLSCSPISGHRSVSWYQQTPGQGLQFLFEYFSETQRNKGNFPGRFSGRQFSNSRSEMNVSTLELGDSALYLCASSPGGGGETQYFGPGTRLLVL.

The CDR3: CASSHIRSSGANVLTF. The DNA for the CDR3 is TGCGCCAGCAGCCATATACGGTCGTCTGGGGCCAACGTCCTGACTTTC. This sequence joins TRBV4-3 and TRBJ2-6; D is unclear. CDR3 length: 16 amino acids. Trimming pared 3 bases from V and 1 base from J, leaving 10 bases between. In germline, CDR1 is LGHNA, CDR2 YSLEER.

The gene calls are TRBV18 and TRBJ2-5; D call uncertain. In germline, CDR1 is KGHSH, CDR2 LQKENI. CDR3 length equals 12 residues. V lost 3 bases and J lost 5, with 7 bases in between. The CDR3 loop reads CASSPYVETQYF. The CDR3 nucleotides read TGTGCCAGCTCACCTTACGTGGAGACCCAGTACTTC.

This chain uses TRBV27 with TRBJ2-2; no definite D call. The germline V gene has CDR1 MNHEY and CDR2 SMNVEV (reference sequence). Deletions cut 2 bases from V and 6 bases from J, with 10 bases between. The length of the CDR3 is 14 residues. The CDR3 DNA follows: TGTGCCAGCAGTTTAAGCGTGGGGTCCGGGGAGCTGTTTTTT. It translates to CASSLSVGSGELFF.

This clone was detected a few times. The chain combines TRBV10-2 with TRBJ1-2; no reliable D call. V lost 8 bases, J lost 0 bases, and 16 bases lay in between. The CDR3 loop spans 15 amino acids. The germline V gene has CDR1 WSHSY and CDR2 SAAADI. The DNA for the CDR3 is TGCGCCAGCTTGCCAGACCACCCGACTAACTATGGCTACACCTTC. Translated, it gives CASLPDHPTNYGYTF.

The rearrangement uses TRBV15 and TRBJ1-2, with D uncertain. The CDR3 runs 12 residues. Germline V gene lookup returns CDR1 LNHNV and CDR2 YYDKDF (reference sequence). Trimming stripped 0 bases from V and 4 bases from J, with 3 bases between. The chain's CDR3 is CATSREGYGYTF. The CDR3 DNA sequence: TGTGCCACCAGCAGAGAGGGCTATGGCTACACCTTC. The complete variable domain, with remaining parts taken from reference TRBV15 and TRBJ1-2, reads DAMVIQNPRYQVTQFGKPVTLSCSQTLNHNVMYWYQQKSSQAPKLLFHYYDKDFNNEADTPDNFQSRRPNTSFCFLDIRSPGLGDTAMYLCATSREGYGYTFGSGTRLTVV.

The V call is TRBV11-2, the J call TRBJ2-2; D is undetermined. The V gene's germline CDR1 is SGHAT and CDR2 FQNNGV. V lost 1 base to trimming and J lost 0 bases, with 9 bases between them. The CDR3 extends over 16 amino acids. This CDR3 reads CASSLVFRPNTGELFF. DNA of the CDR3: TGTGCCAGCAGCTTAGTATTTAGACCGAACACCGGGGAGCTGTTTTTT.

The V call is TRBV28, the J call TRBJ2-1; 7 bases align to TRBD2. The CDR3 covers 15 residues. Per germline, CDR1 MDHEN and CDR2 SYDVKM. J lost 0 bases, V lost 8 bases, and 7 bases had no gene match. The chain's CDR3 is CASQGGRGSYNEQFF. CDR3 DNA sequence: TGTGCCAGCCAAGGCGGGAGAGGCTCCTACAATGAGCAGTTCTTC. Variable domain in full (rest from reference TRBV28 and TRBJ2-1): DVKVTQSSRYLVKRTGEKVFLECVQDMDHENMFWYRQDPGLGLRLIYFSYDVKMKEKGDIPEGYSVSREKKERFSLILESASTNQTSMYLCASQGGRGSYNEQFFGPGTRLTVL.

V usage is TRBV2 and J usage is TRBJ2-5; 7 nucleotides match TRBD1. Trimming removed 5 bases from V and 1 base from J; junction bases left unmatched: 7. This CDR3 has 15 residues. Germline V gene data show CDR1 as SNHLY and CDR2 as FYNNEI. CDR3 sequence reads: CASSWDRNLQETQYF. The CDR3, as DNA: TGTGCCAGCAGTTGGGACAGAAACCTCCAAGAGACCCAGTACTTC.

This sequence joins TRBV5-4 and TRBJ2-7; TRBD2 matches 9 bases. V shed 2 bases, J shed 2 bases, and the junction held 8 bases outside the gene matches. The CDR3 covers 16 residues. The V gene's germline CDR1 is SGHNT and CDR2 YYREEE (reference sequence). DNA for the CDR3: TGTGCCAGCAGCTTCGGGACTAGCCGTGGCACCTACGAGCAGTACTTC. This encodes CASSFGTSRGTYEQYF.